This T cell receptor (beta chain) was sequenced during a study of T cells in Graves' hyperthyroidism and ophthalmopathy. For the study at large: The blood sample was taken at first diagnosis, before treatment began.

This clonotype showed up just a few times. TCR beta CDR3 regions were amplified from RNA. A set of HTBI primers served as the primers for a first-round RT-PCR of the TCR CDR3. A single record per CDR3 protein comes from TCRdb applying MiXCR to the multiplex PCR reads. The table includes a few hundred thousand distinct CDR3 sequences, 15% to 19% detected once. CDR3 size: 15 residues. The germline V gene encodes CDR1 LNHNV and CDR2 YYDKDF (reference sequence). Trimming stripped 3 bases from V and 3 bases from J, with 14 bases between. Material for sequencing was blood. The chain carries TRBV15 and TRBJ1-1, with D hard to call. The source of this sequence is a woman between 18 and 29 years old with Graves' hyperthyroidism. DNA of the CDR3: TGTGCCACCAGCAGCCCCCGGAGGGCTCACACTGAAGCTTTCTTT. Its translation is CATSSPRRAHTEAFF.